This TCR beta chain was captured by sequencing in a study of Ad26.COV2.S vaccination and SARS-CoV-2 variants. This CDR3 is 15 amino acids long. Germline CDR1 MNHEY, CDR2 SMNVEV (reference sequence). V dropped 0 bases and J dropped 4 bases, with 12 bases sitting between them. This table comes from immunoSEQ multiplex PCR, and its TCRdb copy is limited to in-frame clones, with some not included. This sample carries fewer than 500,000 clones, 90% of them seen once, and the ten largest clones take under 4.5%. Treatment of the sample: around 19 received Ad26.COV2.S at low or high dose, single or two shots; five or six received placebo; per-sample allocation not given. Specimens were obtained on day 63 following the first vaccine or placebo injection.

The clonotype originates from a person between 18 and 65 years old who received the Ad26.COV2.S COVID-19 vaccine or a placebo. This chain uses TRBV27 with TRBJ1-1; the D gene is possibly TRBD1 (6 bases). Source: peripheral blood, taken in a trial of Ad26.COV2.S vaccine versus placebo. CDR3 residues: CASSLSGHRGTEAFF. The CDR3 coding sequence is TGTGCCAGCAGTTTATCGGGACACCGGGGCACTGAAGCTTTCTTT.